Below, 20 T cell receptor beta chains from the same sample are listed, as sequenced in a study of cytomegalovirus exposure and HLA in healthy donors. Sequencing was performed with immunoSEQ multiplex PCR; in TCRdb, only in-frame clones are kept and a portion is missing. The table lists around 300,000 clones, about nine tenths of them singletons. Sequencing used PBMCs. The receptors here all came from a woman in her 30s in good health and CMV-seropositive.

The chain recombines TRBV5-1 with TRBJ2-5; 10 positions match TRBD1. The CDR3 is 15 residues long. Unmatched junction bases numbered 7, after V lost 3 bases and J lost 5 bases. The germline CDR1 and CDR2 sequences are SGHRS and YFSETQ. The CDR3 bases are TGCGCCAGCAGCTCGCCGGGACAGGGGTTGGAGACCCAGTACTTC. Protein: CASSSPGQGLETQYF. The full variable domain, its missing parts supplied by reference TRBV5-1 and TRBJ2-5, is KAGVTQTPRYLIKTRGQQVTLSCSPISGHRSVSWYQQTPGQGLQFLFEYFSETQRNKGNFPGRFSGRQFSNSRSEMNVSTLELGDSALYLCASSSPGQGLETQYFGPGTRLLVL.

This clone was observed a single time. The CDR3 sequence: CASSYSVRGVSAFF. The CDR3 DNA follows: TGTGCCAGCAGTTACTCGGTTAGGGGGGTTTCGGCTTTCTTT. The chain combines TRBV6-5 with TRBJ1-1; the D gene is possibly TRBD1 (6 bases). The CDR3 is made up of 14 amino acids. Germline V gives CDR1 MNHEY, CDR2 SVGAGI. V was shortened by 0 bases and J by 11 bases, with 16 bases between the two germline ends.

The rearrangement links TRBV5-1 to TRBJ2-7, with 13 positions matching TRBD2. Trimming at V came to 4 bases and at J to 4 bases, leaving 2 bases not matched to a gene. The CDR3 extends over 14 amino acids. The germline V gene encodes CDR1 SGHRS and CDR2 YFSETQ. CDR3: CASSRGLAGYEQYF. Here the CDR3 DNA reads TGCGCCAGCAGCAGGGGACTAGCGGGGTACGAGCAGTACTTC.

This chain connects TRBV28 to TRBJ1-2; D not certain. Trimming stripped 5 bases from V and 7 bases from J, with 17 bases between. Germline CDR1 reads MDHEN; CDR2 reads SYDVKM. The CDR3 is 14 amino acids. CDR3 sequence reads: CASSGSLLPGGYTF. CDR3 nucleotide sequence: TGTGCCAGCAGTGGGAGTCTCCTCCCGGGTGGCTACACCTTC.

The chain employs TRBV6-5 and TRBJ1-2; 7 nucleotides agree with TRBD1. With 2 bases clipped from V and 4 bases from J, the junction kept 4 bases outside the gene matches. This CDR3 region has 14 residues. CDR1 is MNHEY and CDR2 is SVGAGI in the germline V gene. The CDR3 DNA reads as TGTGCCAGCAGTTACAGGGGGCCGGGCTATGGCTACACCTTC. Its translation: CASSYRGPGYGYTF.

The chain is built from TRBV27 and TRBJ2-2, with 9 bases lining up with TRBD1. The CDR3 length is 15 residues. From germline, CDR1 is MNHEY and CDR2 SMNVEV (reference sequence). The V gene end was trimmed by 4 bases and the J gene end by 1 base; junction bases not matched to a gene: 1. This CDR3 reads CASSWGQGNTGELFF. CDR3 DNA sequence: TGTGCCAGCAGTTGGGGACAGGGGAACACCGGGGAGCTGTTTTTT.

This sequence joins TRBV2 and TRBJ2-1; TRBD2 might be the D (5 bases). This CDR3 is built from 15 residues. Germline lookup yields CDR1 SNHLY and CDR2 FYNNEI. V dropped 2 bases and J dropped 0 bases, with 8 bases sitting between them. Written as DNA, the CDR3 is TGTGCCAGCAGTGAATGGGAGAGCTCCTACAATGAGCAGTTCTTC. Residues: CASSEWESSYNEQFF.

In nucleotides, the CDR3 is TGTGCCAGCAGCAACCGGGACAGGGCGTACAATGAGCAGTTCTTC. This sequence encodes CASSNRDRAYNEQFF. V gene TRBV5-5 combines with J gene TRBJ2-1; 9 nucleotides match TRBD1. CDR1 and CDR2 from the germline V gene are SGHKS and YYEKEE (reference sequence). V was clipped by 4 bases and J by 4 bases; unmatched bases: 6. This CDR3 contains 15 residues.

The CDR3 DNA reads TGCGCCAGCAGCCACCGAGGTGGACTAGGTAGGGACAATGAGCAGTTCTTC. This encodes CASSHRGGLGRDNEQFF. The J gene is TRBJ2-1, the V gene TRBV4-3, with TRBD2 identical over 7 bases. The trim removed 3 bases at V and 5 bases at J, leaving 13 bases unmatched. CDR1 and CDR2 from the germline V gene are LGHNA and YSLEER. The CDR3 has 17 residues.

J is TRBJ1-3 and V is TRBV28; unclear D gene. V was clipped by 4 bases and J by 0 bases, with 7 bases between them. Per the germline V gene, CDR1 is MDHEN and CDR2 is SYDVKM. The CDR3 length is 14 residues. CDR3 bases: TGTGCCAGCAGTTCCTCATACTCTGGAAACACCATATATTTT. Translation gives CASSSSYSGNTIYF.

The gene calls are TRBV2 and TRBJ2-7; D call uncertain. CDR1 and CDR2 (germline): SNHLY, FYNNEI. The CDR3 is made up of 12 amino acids. Trimming took 3 bases from V and 4 from J, leaving 7 bases between them. This chain's CDR3 is CASSEKRYEQYF. The CDR3 DNA reads as TGTGCCAGCAGTGAGAAACGTTACGAGCAGTACTTC.

The chain has TRBV28 and TRBJ1-4, with TRBD1 identical over 8 bases. Germline loops: CDR1 MDHEN, CDR2 SYDVKM. V was clipped by 5 bases and J by 7 bases; unmatched bases: 9. The CDR3 spans 15 residues. The CDR3 reads CASSPDRVRSEKLFF. The CDR3 nucleotides are TGTGCCAGCAGTCCGGACAGGGTTCGGAGTGAAAAACTGTTTTTT.

The chain recombines TRBV29-1 with TRBJ1-2; no definite D call. The CDR3 runs 13 residues. CDR1 and CDR2 (germline): SQVTM, ANQGSEA. Trimming left V 2 bases short and J 5 bases short, with 12 bases between. CDR3 in amino acids: CSVEIRLGYGYTF. The CDR3 coding sequence is TGCAGCGTTGAAATCCGACTGGGGTATGGCTACACCTTC.

The V call is TRBV6-5, the J call TRBJ1-1; D is undetermined. Germline CDR1 MNHEY, CDR2 SVGAGI. The CDR3 contains 11 residues. Trimming removed 5 bases at V and 1 base at J, with 2 bases between. The CDR3 sequence: CASSGNTEAFF. For the CDR3, the DNA is TGTGCCAGCAGTGGGAACACTGAAGCTTTCTTT.

The chain's CDR3 is CASSYNRVSFF. DNA for the CDR3: TGTGCCAGCAGTTATAACAGGGTTTCTTTCTTT. The chain recombines TRBV6-5 with TRBJ1-1; TRBD1 might be the D (6 bases). Trimming left V 3 bases short and J 12 bases short, with 11 bases between. Germline values: CDR1 MNHEY, CDR2 SVGAGI. CDR3 length equals 11 residues.

The CDR3 reads CASSSGGTEAFF. Here the CDR3 DNA reads TGTGCCAGCAGCTCAGGGGGCACTGAAGCTTTCTTT. This chain connects TRBV9 to TRBJ1-1; TRBD1 matches at 7 bases. V shed 4 bases, J shed 4 bases, and the junction held 1 base outside the gene matches. Germline loops: CDR1 SGDLS, CDR2 YYNGEE. The length of the CDR3 is 12 residues. Full variable domain (remainder filled in from reference TRBV9 and TRBJ1-1): DSGVTQTPKHLITATGQRVTLRCSPRSGDLSVYWYQQSLDQGLQFLIQYYNGEERAKGNILERFSAQQFPDLHSELNLSSLELGDSALYFCASSSGGTEAFFGQGTRLTVV.

This chain links TRBV27 with TRBJ2-4; 8 nucleotides agree with TRBD2. The CDR3 covers 12 residues. From germline, CDR1 is MNHEY and CDR2 SMNVEV (reference sequence). Trimming removed 6 bases from V and 15 bases from J; junction bases left unmatched: 10. The CDR3 here is CASSTGGGPRYF. CDR3 in DNA: TGTGCCAGCAGCACCGGGGGGGGGCCGAGGTACTTC.

The chain is built from TRBV9 and TRBJ2-7; the D is unclear. Trimming took off 0 bases at V and 5 bases at J, with 9 bases between the two ends. This CDR3 spans 13 amino acids. The V gene's germline CDR1 is SGDLS and CDR2 YYNGEE. CDR3 in amino acids: CASSVVSGDEQYF. The CDR3, as DNA: TGTGCCAGCAGCGTAGTTTCTGGGGACGAGCAGTACTTC.

The rearrangement uses TRBV9 and TRBJ1-2, with TRBD1 matching 8 bases. Germline V gene lookup returns CDR1 SGDLS and CDR2 YYNGEE. Trimming removed 5 bases from V and 8 bases from J; junction bases left unmatched: 8. This CDR3 is 13 amino acids long. The CDR3 DNA reads TGTGCCAGCAGGAGCGGGACAGGAAGGGGCTACACCTTC. This translates into CASRSGTGRGYTF.

This clone was recorded once. V and J are TRBV6-5 and TRBJ1-2; the D is unclear. CDR1 is MNHEY and CDR2 is SVGAGI in the germline V gene. V lost 5 bases and J 2 bases, leaving 9 bases between the germline ends. The CDR3 is 13 residues long. CDR3 coding DNA: TGTGCCAGCAGTATAGCCCGAAACTATGGCTACACCTTC. It specifies CASSIARNYGYTF.